The clone carrying this T cell receptor beta chain was detected ten times or more. Its antigen is undetermined. This entry belongs to a study of Graves' ophthalmopathy and Graves' hyperthyroidism. General study results and limits: Sensitivity of 85% to 90% and specificity of almost 83% were achieved when a 13-signature model separated ophthalmopathy from stable hyperthyroidism. The model's prediction of ophthalmopathy progression had roughly 68% sensitivity and less than 75% specificity.

As the template, RNA transcripts were used to amplify TCR beta CDR3 regions. Second-round multiplex PCR came after a first-round RT-PCR that employed HTBI primers. Each CDR3 protein gets one entry after TCRdb re-called the multiplex PCR reads with MiXCR. Of 450,000 or so distinct CDR3 sequences listed, 13% to 15% are singletons. The diagnosis was founded upon clinical symptoms, serum thyroxine, TRAb, thyroid ultrasound and orbital computed tomography. The CDR3 has 14 residues. Germline V gene data show CDR1 as SEHNR and CDR2 as FQNEAQ (reference sequence). Trimming shortened V by 2 bases and J by 5 bases, and 13 bases separated the two germline ends.

The specimen was blood. The chain is built from TRBV7-9 and TRBJ2-7; D might be TRBD2 (6 bases). The clonotype was recovered from a woman younger than 45 with Graves' ophthalmopathy. CDR3 DNA sequence: TGTGCCAGCAGCTTACGGGCGGGGTTAGACGAGCAGTACTTC. Translation gives CASSLRAGLDEQYF. The complete variable domain, with remaining parts taken from reference TRBV7-9 and TRBJ2-7, reads DTGVSQNPRHKITKRGQNVTFRCDPISEHNRLYWYRQTLGQGPEFLTYFQNEAQLEKSRLLSDRFSAERPKGSFSTLEIQRTEQGDSAMYLCASSLRAGLDEQYFGPGTRLTVT.